This T cell receptor beta chain was found in a study of T cells after yellow fever vaccination. This clonotype was counted ten times or more. Germline V gene data show CDR1 as LGHNA and CDR2 as YSLEER. The length of the CDR3 is 13 residues. V dropped 0 bases and J dropped 5 bases, with 7 bases sitting between them. One entry per CDR3 protein results from TCRdb running MiXCR on the 5' RACE reads. The table records tens of thousands of distinct CDR3 sequences, approximately 7% of them present only once. Specimen: CD8+ T cells sorted from PBMCs, collected 45 days after the first yellow fever vaccination. The receptor comes from a man between 18 and 35 years old who received the YFV17D yellow fever vaccine. The chain employs TRBV4-3 and TRBJ1-1; maybe TRBD1 (5 bases). CDR3 DNA sequence: TGCGCCAGCAGCCAAGATCGGGGGACTGAAGCTTTCTTT. Amino acid sequence: CASSQDRGTEAFF.